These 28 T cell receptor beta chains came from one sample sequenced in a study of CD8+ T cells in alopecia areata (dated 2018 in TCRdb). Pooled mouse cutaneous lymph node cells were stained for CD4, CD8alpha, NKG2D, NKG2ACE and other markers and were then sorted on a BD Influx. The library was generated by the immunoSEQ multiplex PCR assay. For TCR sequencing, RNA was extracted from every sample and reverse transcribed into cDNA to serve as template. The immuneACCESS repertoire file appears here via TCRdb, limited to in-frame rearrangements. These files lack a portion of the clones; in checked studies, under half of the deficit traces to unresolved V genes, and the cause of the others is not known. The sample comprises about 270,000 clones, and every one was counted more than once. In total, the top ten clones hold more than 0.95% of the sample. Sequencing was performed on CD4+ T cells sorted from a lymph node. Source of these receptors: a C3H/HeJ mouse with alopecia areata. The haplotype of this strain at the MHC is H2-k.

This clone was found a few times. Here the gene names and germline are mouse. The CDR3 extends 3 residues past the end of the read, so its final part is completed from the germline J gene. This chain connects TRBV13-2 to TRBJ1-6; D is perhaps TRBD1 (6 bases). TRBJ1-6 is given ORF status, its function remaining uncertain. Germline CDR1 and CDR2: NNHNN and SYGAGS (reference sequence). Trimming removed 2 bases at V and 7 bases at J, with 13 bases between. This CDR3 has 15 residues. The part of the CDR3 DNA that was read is TGTGCCAGCGGTGAACCAGGGGCCGGGAATTCGCCC. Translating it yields CASGEPGAGNSP. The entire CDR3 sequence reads CASGEPGAGNSPLYF.

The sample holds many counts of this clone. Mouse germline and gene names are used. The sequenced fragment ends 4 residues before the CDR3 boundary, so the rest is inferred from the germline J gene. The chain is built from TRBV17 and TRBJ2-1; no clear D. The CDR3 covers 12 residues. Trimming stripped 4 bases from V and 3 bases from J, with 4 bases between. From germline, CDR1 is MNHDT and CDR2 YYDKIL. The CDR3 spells CASSTVYAEQFF. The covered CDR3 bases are TGTGCTAGCAGTACAGTCTATGCT.

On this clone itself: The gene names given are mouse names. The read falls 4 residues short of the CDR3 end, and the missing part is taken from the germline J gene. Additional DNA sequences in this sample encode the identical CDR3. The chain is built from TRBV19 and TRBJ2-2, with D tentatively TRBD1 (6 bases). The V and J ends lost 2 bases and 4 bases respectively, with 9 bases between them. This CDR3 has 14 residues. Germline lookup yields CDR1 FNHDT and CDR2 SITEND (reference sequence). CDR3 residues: CASSIPGATGQLYF. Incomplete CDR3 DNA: TGTGCCAGCAGTATCCCAGGGGCCACCGGG.

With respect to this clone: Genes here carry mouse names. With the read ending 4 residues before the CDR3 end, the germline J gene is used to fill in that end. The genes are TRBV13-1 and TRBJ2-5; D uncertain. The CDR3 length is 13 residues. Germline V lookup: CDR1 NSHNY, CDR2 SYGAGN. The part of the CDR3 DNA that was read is TGTGCCAGCAGTGATGCCAGGATGGAC. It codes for CASSDARMD. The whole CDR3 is CASSDARMDTQYF.

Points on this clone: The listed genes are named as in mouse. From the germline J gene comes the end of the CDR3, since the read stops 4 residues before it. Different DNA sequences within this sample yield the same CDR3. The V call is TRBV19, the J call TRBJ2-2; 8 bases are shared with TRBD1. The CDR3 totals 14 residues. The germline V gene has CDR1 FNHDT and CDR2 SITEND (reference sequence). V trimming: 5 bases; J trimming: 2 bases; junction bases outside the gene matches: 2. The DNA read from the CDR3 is TGTGCCAGCAGGGACAGGGCCAACACCGGG. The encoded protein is CASRDRANTG. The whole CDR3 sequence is CASRDRANTGQLYF.

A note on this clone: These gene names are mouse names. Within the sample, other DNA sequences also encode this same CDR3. This CDR3 reads CASGEDWGAYAEQFF. The sequenced CDR3 bases are TGTGCCAGCGGTGAAGACTGGGGGGCTTATGCT. The chain recombines TRBV13-2 with TRBJ2-1, with 10 bases lining up with TRBD2. The CDR3 end falls 4 residues outside the read, so it is completed with the germline J gene. V shed 2 bases, J shed 4 bases, and the junction held 3 bases outside the gene matches. The germline gives CDR1 NNHNN, CDR2 SYGAGS (reference sequence). This CDR3 has 15 amino acids.

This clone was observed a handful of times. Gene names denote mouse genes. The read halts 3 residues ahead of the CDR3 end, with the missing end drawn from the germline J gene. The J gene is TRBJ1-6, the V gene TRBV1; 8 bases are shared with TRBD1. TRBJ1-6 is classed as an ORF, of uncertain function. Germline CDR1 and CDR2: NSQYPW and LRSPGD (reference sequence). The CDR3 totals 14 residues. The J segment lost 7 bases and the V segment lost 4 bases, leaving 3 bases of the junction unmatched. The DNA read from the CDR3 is TGCACCTGCAGTGACAGGGGGGAGAATTCGCCC. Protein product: CTCSDRGENSP. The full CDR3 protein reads CTCSDRGENSPLYF.

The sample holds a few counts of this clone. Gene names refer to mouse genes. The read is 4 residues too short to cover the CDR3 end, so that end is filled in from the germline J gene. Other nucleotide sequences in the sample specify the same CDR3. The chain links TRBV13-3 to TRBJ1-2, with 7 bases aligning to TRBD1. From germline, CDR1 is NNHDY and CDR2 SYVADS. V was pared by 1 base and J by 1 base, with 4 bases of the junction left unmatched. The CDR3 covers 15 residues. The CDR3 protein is CASSDRDRKNSDYTF. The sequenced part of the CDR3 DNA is TGTGCCAGCAGTGATAGGGACAGAAAAAACTCC.

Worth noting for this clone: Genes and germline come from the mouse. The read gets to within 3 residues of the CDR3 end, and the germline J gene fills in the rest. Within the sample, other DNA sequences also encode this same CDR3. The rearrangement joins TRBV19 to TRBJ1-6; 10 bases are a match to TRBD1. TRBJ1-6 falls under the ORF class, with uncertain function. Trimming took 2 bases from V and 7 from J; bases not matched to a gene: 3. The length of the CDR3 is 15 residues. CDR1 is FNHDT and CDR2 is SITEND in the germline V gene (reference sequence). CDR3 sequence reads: CASSIRTGGNSPLYF. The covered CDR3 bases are TGTGCCAGCAGTATTCGGACAGGGGGAAATTCGCCC.

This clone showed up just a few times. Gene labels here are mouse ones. The DNA read from the CDR3 is TGTGCCAGCAGCCAAGATCGGAACAGGGGATACACCGGG. Translation: CASSQDRNRGYTG. The whole CDR3 is CASSQDRNRGYTGQLYF. The gene calls are TRBV5 and TRBJ2-2; 7 bases fit TRBD1. The read terminates 4 residues ahead of where the CDR3 ends, so the germline J gene completes it. From germline, CDR1 is LGHNA and CDR2 YNLKQL (reference sequence). The V segment lost 0 bases and the J segment 3 bases; nucleotides outside the gene matches: 7. CDR3 length: 17 residues.

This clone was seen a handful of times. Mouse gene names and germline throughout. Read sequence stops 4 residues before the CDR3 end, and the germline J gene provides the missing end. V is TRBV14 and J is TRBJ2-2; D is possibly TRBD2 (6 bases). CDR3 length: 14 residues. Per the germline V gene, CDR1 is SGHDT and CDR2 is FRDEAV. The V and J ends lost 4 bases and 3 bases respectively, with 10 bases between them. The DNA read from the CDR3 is TGTGCCAGCAGTGTACTGGGACACACCGGG. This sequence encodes CASSVLGHTG. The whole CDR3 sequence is CASSVLGHTGQLYF.

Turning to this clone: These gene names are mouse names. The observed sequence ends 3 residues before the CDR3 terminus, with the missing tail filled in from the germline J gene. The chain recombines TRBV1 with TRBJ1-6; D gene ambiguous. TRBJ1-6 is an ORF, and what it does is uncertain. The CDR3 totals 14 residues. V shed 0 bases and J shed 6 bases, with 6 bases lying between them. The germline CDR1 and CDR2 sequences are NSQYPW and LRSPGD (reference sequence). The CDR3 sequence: CTCSADPSNSPLYF. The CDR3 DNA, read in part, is TGCACCTGCAGTGCAGATCCCAGTAATTCGCCC.

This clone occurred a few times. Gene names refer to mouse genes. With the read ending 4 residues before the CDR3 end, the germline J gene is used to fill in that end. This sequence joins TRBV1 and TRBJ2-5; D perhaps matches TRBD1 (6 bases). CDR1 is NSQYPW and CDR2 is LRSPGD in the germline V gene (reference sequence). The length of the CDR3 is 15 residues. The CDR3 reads CTCSADGTNKDTQYF. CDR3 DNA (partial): TGCACCTGCAGTGCGGACGGGACAAATAAAGAC.

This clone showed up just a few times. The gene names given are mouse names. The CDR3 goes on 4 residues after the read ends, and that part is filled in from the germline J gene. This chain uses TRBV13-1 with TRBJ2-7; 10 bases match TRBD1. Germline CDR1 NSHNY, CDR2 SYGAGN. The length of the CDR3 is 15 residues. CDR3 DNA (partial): TGTGCCAGCAGTGATGGACAGGGGGCTCGCAAT. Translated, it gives CASSDGQGARN. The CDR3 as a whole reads CASSDGQGARNEQYF.

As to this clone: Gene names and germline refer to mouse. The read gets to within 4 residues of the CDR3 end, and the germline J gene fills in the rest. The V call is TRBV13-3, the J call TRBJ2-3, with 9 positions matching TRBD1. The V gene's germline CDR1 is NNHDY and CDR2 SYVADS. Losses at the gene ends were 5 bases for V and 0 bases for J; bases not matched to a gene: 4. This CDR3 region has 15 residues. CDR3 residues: CASRNRGPSAETLYF. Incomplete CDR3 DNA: TGTGCCAGCAGGAACAGGGGGCCGAGTGCAGAA.

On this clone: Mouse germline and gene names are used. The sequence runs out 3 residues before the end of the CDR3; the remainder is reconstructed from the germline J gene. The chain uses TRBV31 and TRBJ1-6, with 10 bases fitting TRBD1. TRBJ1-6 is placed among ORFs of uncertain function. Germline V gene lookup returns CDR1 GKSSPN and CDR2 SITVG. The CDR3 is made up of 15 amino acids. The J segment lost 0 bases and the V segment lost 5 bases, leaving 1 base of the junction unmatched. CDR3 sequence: CAWGTGVSYNSPLYF. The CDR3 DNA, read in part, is TGTGCCTGGGGGACAGGGGTTTCCTATAATTCGCCC.

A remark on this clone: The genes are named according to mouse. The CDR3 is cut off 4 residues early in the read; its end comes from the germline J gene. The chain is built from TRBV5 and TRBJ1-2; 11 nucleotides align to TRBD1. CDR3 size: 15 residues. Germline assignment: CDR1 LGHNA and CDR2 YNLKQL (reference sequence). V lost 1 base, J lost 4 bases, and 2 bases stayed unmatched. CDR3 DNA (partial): TGTGCCAGCAGCCAAGGGACAGGGGGCGGCTCC. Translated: CASSQGTGGGS. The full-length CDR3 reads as CASSQGTGGGSDYTF.

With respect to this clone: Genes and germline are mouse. Incomplete CDR3 DNA: TGTGCCAGCGGTGACCCCAGACTGGGGGGGAGGTAT. Translating gives CASGDPRLGGRY. The entire CDR3 protein is CASGDPRLGGRYEQYF. The chain carries TRBV13-2 and TRBJ2-7; 11 nucleotides agree with TRBD2. The read halts 4 residues ahead of the CDR3 end, with the missing end drawn from the germline J gene. The CDR3 contains 16 residues. Germline V gene data show CDR1 as NNHNN and CDR2 as SYGAGS (reference sequence).

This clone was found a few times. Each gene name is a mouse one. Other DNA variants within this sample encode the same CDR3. The DNA read from the CDR3 is TGCACCTGCAGTGCGGGGACAGATAACTATGCT. It codes for CTCSAGTDNYA. The CDR3, in full, reads CTCSAGTDNYAEQFF. V is TRBV1 and J is TRBJ2-1; 7 positions match TRBD1. The observed sequence ends 4 residues before the CDR3 terminus, with the missing tail filled in from the germline J gene. V was clipped by 3 bases and J by 0 bases; unmatched bases: 2. Germline CDR1 is NSQYPW and CDR2 is LRSPGD (reference sequence). This CDR3 region has 15 residues. Full variable domain (rest looked up from reference TRBV1 and TRBJ2-1): VTLLEQNPRWRLVPRGQAVNLRCILKNSQYPWMSWYQQDLQKQLQWLFTLRSPGDKEVKSLPGADYLATRVTDTELRLQVANMSQGRTLYCTCSAGTDNYAEQFFGPGTRLTVL.

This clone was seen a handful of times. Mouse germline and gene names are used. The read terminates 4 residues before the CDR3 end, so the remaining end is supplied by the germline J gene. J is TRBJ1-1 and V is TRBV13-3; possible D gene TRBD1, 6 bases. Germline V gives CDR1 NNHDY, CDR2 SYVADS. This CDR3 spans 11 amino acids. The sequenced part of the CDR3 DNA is TGTGCCAGCGAGGGACAAACA. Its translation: CASEGQT. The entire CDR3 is CASEGQTEVFF.

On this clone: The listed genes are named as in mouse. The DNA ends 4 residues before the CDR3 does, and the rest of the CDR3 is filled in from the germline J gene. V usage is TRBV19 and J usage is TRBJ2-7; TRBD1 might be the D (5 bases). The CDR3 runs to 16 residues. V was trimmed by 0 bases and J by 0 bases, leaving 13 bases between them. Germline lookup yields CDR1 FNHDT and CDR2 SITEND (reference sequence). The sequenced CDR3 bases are TGTGCCAGCAGTATAGCTAAAGGACAAAACTCCTAT. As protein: CASSIAKGQNSY. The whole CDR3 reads CASSIAKGQNSYEQYF. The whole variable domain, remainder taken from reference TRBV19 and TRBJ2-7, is GGIITQTPKFLIGQEGQKLTLKCQQNFNHDTMYWYRQDSGKGLRLIYYSITENDLQKGDLSEGYDASREKKSSFSLTVTSAQKNEMAVFLCASSIAKGQNSYEQYFGPGTRLTVL.

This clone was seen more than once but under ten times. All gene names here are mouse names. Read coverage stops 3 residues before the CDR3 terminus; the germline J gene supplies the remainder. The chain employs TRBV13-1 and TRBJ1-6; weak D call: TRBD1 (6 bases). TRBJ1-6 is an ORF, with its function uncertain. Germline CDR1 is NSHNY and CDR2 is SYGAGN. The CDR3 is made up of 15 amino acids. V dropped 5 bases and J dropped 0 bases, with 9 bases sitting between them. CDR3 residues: CASSAGVSYNSPLYF. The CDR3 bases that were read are TGTGCCAGCAGCGCAGGGGTTTCCTATAATTCGCCC.

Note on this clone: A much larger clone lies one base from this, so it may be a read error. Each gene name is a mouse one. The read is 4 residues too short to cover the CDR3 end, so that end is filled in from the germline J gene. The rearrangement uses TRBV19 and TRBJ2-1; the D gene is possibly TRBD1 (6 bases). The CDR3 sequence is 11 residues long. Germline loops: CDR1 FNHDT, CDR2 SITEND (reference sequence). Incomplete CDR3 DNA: TGTGCCAGCAGTGACAGGGCT. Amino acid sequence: CASSDRA. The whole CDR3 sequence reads CASSDRAEQFF.

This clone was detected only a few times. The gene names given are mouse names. The part of the CDR3 DNA that was read is TGTGCCAGCAGTACCTACTGGGACCAAGAC. Translation: CASSTYWDQD. The whole CDR3 sequence reads CASSTYWDQDTQYF. This chain connects TRBV13-1 to TRBJ2-5; TRBD2 might be the D (6 bases). Read data end 4 residues before the CDR3 end; the end is taken from the germline J gene. Germline CDR1 NSHNY, CDR2 SYGAGN. V was shortened by 4 bases and J by 1 base, with 10 bases between the two germline ends. This CDR3 comprises 14 residues.

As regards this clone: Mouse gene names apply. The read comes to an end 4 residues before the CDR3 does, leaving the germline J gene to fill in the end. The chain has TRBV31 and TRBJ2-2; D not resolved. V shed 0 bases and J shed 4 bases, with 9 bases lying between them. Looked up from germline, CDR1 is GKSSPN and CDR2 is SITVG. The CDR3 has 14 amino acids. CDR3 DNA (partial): TGTGCCTGGAGTCTGGGGAGCGGCACCGGG. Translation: CAWSLGSGTG. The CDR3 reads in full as CAWSLGSGTGQLYF.

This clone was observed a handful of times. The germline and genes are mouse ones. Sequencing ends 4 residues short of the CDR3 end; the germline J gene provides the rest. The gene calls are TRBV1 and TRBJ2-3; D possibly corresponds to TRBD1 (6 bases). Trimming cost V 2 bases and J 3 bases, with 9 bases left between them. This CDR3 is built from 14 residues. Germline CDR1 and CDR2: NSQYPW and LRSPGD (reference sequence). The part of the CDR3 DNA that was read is TGCACCTGCAGTGCAACAGGGAAGGCAGAA. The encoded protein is CTCSATGKAE. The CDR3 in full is CTCSATGKAETLYF.

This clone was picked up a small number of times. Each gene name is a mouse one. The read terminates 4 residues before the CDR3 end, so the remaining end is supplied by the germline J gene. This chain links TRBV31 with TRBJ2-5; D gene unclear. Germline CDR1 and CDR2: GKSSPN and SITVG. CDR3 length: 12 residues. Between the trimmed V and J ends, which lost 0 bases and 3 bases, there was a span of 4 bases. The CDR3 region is CAWSLFQDTQYF. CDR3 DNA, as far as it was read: TGTGCCTGGAGTCTGTTTCAAGAC. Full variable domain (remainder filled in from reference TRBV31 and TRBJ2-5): AQTIHQWPVAEIKAVGSPLSLGCTIKGKSSPNLYWYWQATGGTLQQLFYSITVGQVESVVQLNLSASRPKDDQFILSTEKLLLSHSGFYLCAWSLFQDTQYFGPGTRLLVL.

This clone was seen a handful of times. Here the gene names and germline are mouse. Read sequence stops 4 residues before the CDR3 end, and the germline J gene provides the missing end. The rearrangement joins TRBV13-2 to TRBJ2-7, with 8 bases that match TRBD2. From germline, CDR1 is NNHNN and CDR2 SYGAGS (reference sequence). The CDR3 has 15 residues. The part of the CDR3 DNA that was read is TGTGCCAGCGGTGACAGGTTCCGGGGGGGCGAT. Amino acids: CASGDRFRGGD. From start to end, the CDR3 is CASGDRFRGGDEQYF.